The present T cell receptor beta chain was sequenced within a study of blood T cell repertoires in COVID-19. Study background: Acute-phase and convalescent COVID-19 samples originated in the United States, Italy and Spain.

During active infection, Seattle patients enrolled and were then monitored through disease. This clone was seen only a few times. The length of the CDR3 is 13 residues. V was pared by 2 bases and J by 2 bases, with 4 bases between. Looked up from germline, CDR1 is SGHNT and CDR2 is YYREEE (reference sequence). Original methodology: Researchers report that nucleated cell counts were estimated from reference gene primer amplification. Using immunoSEQ multiplex PCR, the repertoire was profiled, and TCRdb retains in-frame clones only, with some absent. V and J calls and clone size follow that table, whereas D and trimming were derived from the DNA. The profile shows 250,000 to 300,000 clones, 86% of them singletons.

This chain connects TRBV5-4 to TRBJ2-2, with D unresolved. The source is a woman in her 30s with COVID-19, enrolled during active disease. The material sequenced was peripheral blood. The CDR3 bases are TGTGCCAGCAGCTTAGCAAACACCGGGGAGCTGTTTTTT. Protein sequence: CASSLANTGELFF.